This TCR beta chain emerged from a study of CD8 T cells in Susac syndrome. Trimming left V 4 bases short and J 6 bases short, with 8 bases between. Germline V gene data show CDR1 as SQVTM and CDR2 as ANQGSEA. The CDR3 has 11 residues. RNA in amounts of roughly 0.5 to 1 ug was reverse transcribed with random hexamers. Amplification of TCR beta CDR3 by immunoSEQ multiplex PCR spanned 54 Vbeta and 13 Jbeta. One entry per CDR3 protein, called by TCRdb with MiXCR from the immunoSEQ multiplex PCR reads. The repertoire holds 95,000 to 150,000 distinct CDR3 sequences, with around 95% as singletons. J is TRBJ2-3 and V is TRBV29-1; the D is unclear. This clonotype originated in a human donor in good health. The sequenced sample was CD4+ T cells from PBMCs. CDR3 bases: TGCAGCGTTGTAACCATGGATACGCAGTATTTT. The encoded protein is CSVVTMDTQYF.